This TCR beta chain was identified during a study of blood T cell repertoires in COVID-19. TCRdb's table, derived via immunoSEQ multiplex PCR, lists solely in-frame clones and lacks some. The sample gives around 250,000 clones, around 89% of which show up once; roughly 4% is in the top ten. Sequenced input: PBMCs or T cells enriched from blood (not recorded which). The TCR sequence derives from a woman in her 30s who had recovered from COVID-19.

In nucleotides, the CDR3 is TGTGCCAGCTCACCACCAACAGACCTAATGAACACTGAAGCTTTCTTT. As protein: CASSPPTDLMNTEAFF. This rearrangement joins TRBV18 to TRBJ1-1; D is unresolved. Per the germline V gene, CDR1 is KGHSH and CDR2 is LQKENI. This CDR3 is 16 amino acids long. V lost 0 bases and J 0 bases, leaving 11 bases between the germline ends.